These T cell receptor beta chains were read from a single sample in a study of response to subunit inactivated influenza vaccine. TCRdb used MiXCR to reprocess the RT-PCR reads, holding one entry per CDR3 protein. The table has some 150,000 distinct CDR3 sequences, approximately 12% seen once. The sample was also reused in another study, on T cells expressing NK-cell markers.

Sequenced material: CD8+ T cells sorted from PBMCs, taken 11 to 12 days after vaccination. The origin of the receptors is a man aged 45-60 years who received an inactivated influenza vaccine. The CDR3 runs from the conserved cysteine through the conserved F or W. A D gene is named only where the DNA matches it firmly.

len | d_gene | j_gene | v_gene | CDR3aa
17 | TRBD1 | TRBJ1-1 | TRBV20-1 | CSARDKFGQGIRTEAFF
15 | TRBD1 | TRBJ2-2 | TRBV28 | CASTPDRGFTGELFF
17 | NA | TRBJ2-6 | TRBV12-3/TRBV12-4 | CASSPEIGVSGANVLTF
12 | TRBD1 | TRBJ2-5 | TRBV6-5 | CASGQGAETQYF
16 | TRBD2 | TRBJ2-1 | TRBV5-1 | CASRDRGESSYNEQFF
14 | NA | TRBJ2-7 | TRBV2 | CASSELRQFYEQYF
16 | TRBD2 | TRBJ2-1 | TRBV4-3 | CASSLHFSGGYNEQFF
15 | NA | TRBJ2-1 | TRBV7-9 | CASSLAGPAYNEQFF
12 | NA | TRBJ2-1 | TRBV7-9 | CASSLMVDEQFF
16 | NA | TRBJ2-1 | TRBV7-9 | CASSRPMISYYNEQFF
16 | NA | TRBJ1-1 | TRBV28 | CASSEYWTESNTEVFF
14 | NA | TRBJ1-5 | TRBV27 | CASSLSQNNQPQHF
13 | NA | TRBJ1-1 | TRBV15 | CATSRAENTEAFF
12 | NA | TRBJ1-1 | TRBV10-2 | CASSEVGTEAFF
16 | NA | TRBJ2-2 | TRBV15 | CATSRGGGRVPGELFF
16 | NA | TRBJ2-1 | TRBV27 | CASSRSAGHSYNEQFF
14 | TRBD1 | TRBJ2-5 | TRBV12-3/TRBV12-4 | CASSSDRGRETQYF
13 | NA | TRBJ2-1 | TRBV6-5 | CASSYSRDNEQFF
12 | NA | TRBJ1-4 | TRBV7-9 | CASSLGHEKLFF
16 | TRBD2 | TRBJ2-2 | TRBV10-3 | CAISVGLAGNTGELFF
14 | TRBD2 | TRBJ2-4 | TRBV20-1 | CSPLGREGHNIQYF
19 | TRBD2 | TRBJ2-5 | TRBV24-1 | CATSDSTSGSWSGQETQYF
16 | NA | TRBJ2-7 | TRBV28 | CASSLALAAQLYEQYF
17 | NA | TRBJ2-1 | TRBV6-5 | CASSYSTAILAYNEQFF
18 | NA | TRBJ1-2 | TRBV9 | CASSVDSYPGRDDYGYTF
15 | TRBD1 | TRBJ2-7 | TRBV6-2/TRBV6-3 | CASSPRDRGGYEQYF
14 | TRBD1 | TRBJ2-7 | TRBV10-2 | CASSEGTVLYEQYF
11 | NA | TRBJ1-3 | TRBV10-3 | CAILSGNTIYF
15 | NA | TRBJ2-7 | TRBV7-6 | CASSLIGREDYEQYF
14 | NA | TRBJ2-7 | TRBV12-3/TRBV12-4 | CASSFQGRTYEQYF
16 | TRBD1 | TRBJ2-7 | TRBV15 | CATSRETGGSSYEQYF
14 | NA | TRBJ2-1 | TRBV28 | CASSFRGRYNEQFF
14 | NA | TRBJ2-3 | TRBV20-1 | CSASSRTDTDTQYF
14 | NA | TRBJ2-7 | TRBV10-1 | CASSTGREIYEQYF
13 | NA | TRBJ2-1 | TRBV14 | CASSHRRYNEQFF
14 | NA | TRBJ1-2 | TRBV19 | CASSSAPSNYGYTF
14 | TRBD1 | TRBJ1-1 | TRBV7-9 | CASSNWGDRGRAFF
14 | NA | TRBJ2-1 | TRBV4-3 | CASSQAFRAREQFF
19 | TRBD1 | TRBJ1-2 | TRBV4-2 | CASSQGGQGGGFDSYGYTF
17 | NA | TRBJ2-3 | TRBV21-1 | CASSKLPAGTSTDTQYF
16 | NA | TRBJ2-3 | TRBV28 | CASSLTQTSSTDTQYF
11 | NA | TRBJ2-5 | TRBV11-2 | CASSLDETQYF
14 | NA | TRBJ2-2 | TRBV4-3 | CASSQAGSYGELFF
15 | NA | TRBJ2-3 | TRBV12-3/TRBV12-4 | CASSFQGRSTDTQYF
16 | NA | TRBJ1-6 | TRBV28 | CASSFVWDLGLSPLHF
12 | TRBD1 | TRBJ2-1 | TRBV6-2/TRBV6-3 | CASSYGTVEQFF
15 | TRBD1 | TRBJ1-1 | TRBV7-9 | CASIPPTGVNTEAFF
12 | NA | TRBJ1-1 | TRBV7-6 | CASSSGQTEAFF
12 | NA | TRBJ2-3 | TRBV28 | CASSFSEDTHYF
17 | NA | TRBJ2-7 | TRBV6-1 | CASRGPGADLSSYEQYF
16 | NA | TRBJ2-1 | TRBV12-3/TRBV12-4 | CASSDPFSRGHNEQFF
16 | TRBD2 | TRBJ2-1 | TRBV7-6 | CASSLRSGRTNNEQFF
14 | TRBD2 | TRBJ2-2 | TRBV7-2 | CASSDGGATGELFF
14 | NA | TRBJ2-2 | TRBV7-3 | CASSQRPRTGELFF
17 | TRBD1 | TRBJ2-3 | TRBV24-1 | CATSDGTGTGFTDTQYF
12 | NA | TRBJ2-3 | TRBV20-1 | CSATATLGTQYF
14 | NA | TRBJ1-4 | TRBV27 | CASSLIGAREKLFF